The rows below give T cell receptor beta chains drawn from one sample of a study of T cells in Graves' hyperthyroidism and ophthalmopathy. Using its own MiXCR run on the multiplex PCR reads, TCRdb lists one record per CDR3 protein. This sample has a few hundred thousand distinct CDR3 sequences; approximately 19% occur once, and the top ten carry less than 40%. Sequenced material: blood. The receptors originated from a man in his fifties with Graves' ophthalmopathy. CDR3s include the opening cysteine and the closing phenylalanine or tryptophan. The order of the fields is V gene, J gene, clone size, D gene, CDR3 protein, CDR3 DNA. D genes are given only for firm matches. Clone size appears in some rows only: once, few, many, or a class for an expanded clone.

V: TRBV6-1; J: TRBJ2-3; size: few; D: TRBD1; CDR3: CASSRDRPNTDTQYF; DNA: TGTGCCAGCAGCCGGGACAGGCCCAACACAGATACGCAGTATTTT
V: TRBV7-8; J: TRBJ2-5; size: few; D: TRBD2; CDR3: CASSRGLAGAHF; DNA: TGTGCCAGCAGCAGGGGACTAGCGGGAGCCCACTTC
V: TRBV9; J: TRBJ2-3; size: few; D: TRBD1; CDR3: CASSEQGAGTDTQYF; DNA: TGTGCCAGCAGTGAACAGGGGGCAGGAACAGATACGCAGTATTTT
V: TRBV6-5; J: TRBJ2-5; size: few; D: TRBD1; CDR3: CASSYEGGREETQYF; DNA: TGTGCCAGCAGTTACGAAGGGGGCCGAGAAGAGACCCAGTACTTC
V: TRBV11-2; J: TRBJ2-5; size: many; D: TRBD2; CDR3: CASSLVGGGYQETQYF; DNA: TGTGCCAGCAGCTTAGTCGGGGGAGGGTACCAAGAGACCCAGTACTTC
V: TRBV3-1; J: TRBJ2-5; size: .; D: .; CDR3: CASSLLSTGWETQYF; DNA: TGTGCCAGCAGCCTCCTATCGACAGGTTGGGAGACCCAGTACTTC
V: TRBV24-1; J: TRBJ2-1; size: .; D: TRBD2; CDR3: CATSDRASGNEQFF; DNA: TGTGCCACCAGTGATCGGGCTAGCGGGAATGAGCAGTTCTTC
V: TRBV20-1; J: TRBJ2-2; size: .; D: .; CDR3: CRRTRGGRDTGELFF; DNA: TGCCGGAGAACTCGAGGGGGGAGAGACACCGGGGAGCTGTTTTTT
V: TRBV20-1; J: TRBJ2-3; size: many; D: TRBD2; CDR3: CSAGTSGRRTDTQYF; DNA: TGCAGTGCGGGGACTAGCGGGAGGAGAACAGATACGCAGTATTTT
V: TRBV20-1; J: TRBJ1-1; size: many; D: .; CDR3: CSAQQGLGTEAFF; DNA: TGCAGTGCCCAACAGGGATTAGGCACTGAAGCTTTCTTT
V: TRBV11-2; J: TRBJ2-7; size: many; D: .; CDR3: CASSFSDGPYEQYF; DNA: TGTGCCAGCAGCTTCTCGGACGGGCCCTACGAGCAGTACTTC
V: TRBV20-1; J: TRBJ2-1; size: .; D: .; CDR3: CSARDPKPYNEQFF; DNA: TGCAGTGCTAGAGACCCGAAACCCTACAATGAGCAGTTCTTC
V: TRBV7-9; J: TRBJ1-2; size: .; D: TRBD1; CDR3: CASSSPRDRGLGYTF; DNA: TGTGCCAGCAGCTCGCCCCGGGACAGGGGATTGGGCTACACCTTC
V: TRBV19; J: TRBJ1-5; size: few; D: TRBD1; CDR3: CASSMTGSSNQPQHF; DNA: TGTGCCAGTAGTATGACAGGGTCCAGCAATCAGCCCCAGCATTTT
V: TRBV20-1; J: TRBJ2-2; size: few; D: TRBD2; CDR3: CSARRGGLSTGELFF; DNA: TGCAGTGCAAGACGGGGGGGCCTGAGCACCGGGGAGCTGTTTTTT
V: TRBV29-1; J: TRBJ2-1; size: few; D: .; CDR3: CSVEANTYNEQFF; DNA: TGCAGCGTTGAGGCCAATACCTACAATGAGCAGTTCTTC
V: TRBV18; J: TRBJ2-7; size: many; D: .; CDR3: CASSPPGPPYEQYF; DNA: TGTGCCAGCTCACCACCCGGGCCCCCCTACGAGCAGTACTTC
V: TRBV2; J: TRBJ2-5; size: many; D: .; CDR3: CASSAASWGETQYF; DNA: TGTGCCAGCAGTGCGGCCTCCTGGGGGGAGACCCAGTACTTC